A selection of T cell receptor beta chains follows, all from one sample in a study of T cell responses to AZD1222 COVID-19 vaccine. Using immunoSEQ multiplex PCR, the repertoire was profiled, and TCRdb retains in-frame clones only, with some absent. The repertoire holds 95,000 to 150,000 clones, around 86% seen once, with approximately 1.1% in the top ten. Here the sequenced sample was peripheral blood, taken on day 0 of AZD1222 vaccination. Receptor source: an adult in good health. Each CDR3 is given with its conserved first and last residue. D genes are given only for firm matches. Rows may omit the clone size; those that give it use once, few, many or a size class.

v_gene	j_gene	d_gene	len	abundance	CDR3nt	CDR3aa
TRBV9	TRBJ2-5	TRBD2	16	.	TGTGCCAGCAGCCCCCTCGGTAGCGGGGGCCGGGAGACCCAGTACTTC	CASSPLGSGGRETQYF
TRBV11-3	TRBJ2-5	.	13	few	TGTGCCAGCAGCTTAGGGCCGGGGGAGACCCAGTACTTC	CASSLGPGETQYF
TRBV6-5	TRBJ1-1	.	14	.	.	CASSSSGRSTEAFF
TRBV7-8	TRBJ2-3	.	13	few	TGTGCCAGCAGTCCCCGGAGCGGGGATACGCAGTATTTT	CASSPRSGDTQYF
TRBV3-1/TRBV3-2	TRBJ2-7	TRBD1	15	once	TGTGCCAGCAGCCAACCGACCCAGGGGGCCTACGAGCAGTACTTC	CASSQPTQGAYEQYF
TRBV5-1	TRBJ1-1	.	14	.	TGCGCCAGCAGCTTGGGGACAGCCCTTACTGAAGCTTTCTTT	CASSLGTALTEAFF
TRBV3-1/TRBV3-2	TRBJ1-2	.	16	.	TGTGCCAGCAGCCCTCGGGGCGGCTTAGCTAACTATGGCTACACCTTC	CASSPRGGLANYGYTF
TRBV6-5	TRBJ1-3	.	13	.	TGTGCCAGCCATACGGGGGCTGGAAACACCATATATTTT	CASHTGAGNTIYF
TRBV6-5	TRBJ1-6	.	14	few	TGTGCCAGCTCGAGGACAGAGGATAATTCACCCCTCCACTTT	CASSRTEDNSPLHF
TRBV21-1	TRBJ1-2	.	14	.	TGTGCCAGCAGCAAAGGGGGCAGGTCCGATGGCTACACCTTC	CASSKGGRSDGYTF
TRBV18	TRBJ1-1	.	15	.	TGTGCCACCACCCCAGCGGGGCTGCCGAACACTGAAGCTTTCTTT	CATTPAGLPNTEAFF
TRBV10-2	TRBJ1-5	TRBD1	15	.	TGCGCCAGCACCCCTGGGACAGGTTCTTTTCAGCCCCAGCATTTT	CASTPGTGSFQPQHF
TRBV7-9	TRBJ1-4	.	15	.	TGTGCCAGCAGCTTAGGTCAGGGAACAAATGAAAAACTGTTTTTT	CASSLGQGTNEKLFF
TRBV14	TRBJ2-7	TRBD1	21	.	TGTGCCAGCAGCCACTGGGACAGGACGGATCCCAACGACGGATCTCCCTACGAGCAGTACTTC	CASSHWDRTDPNDGSPYEQYF
TRBV5-1	TRBJ1-2	.	15	.	TGCGCCAGCAGCCCCCCGGGGGCGGATAACTATGGCTACACCTTC	CASSPPGADNYGYTF
TRBV12-3/TRBV12-4	TRBJ1-1	.	12	.	TGTGCCAGCAGTAAGTTGAACACTGAAGCTTTCTTT	CASSKLNTEAFF
TRBV27	TRBJ2-7	.	17	.	TGTGCCAGCAGTTCCACCTTCGACGTAACTCTCGAGGGAGAGCAGTACTTC	CASSSTFDVTLEGEQYF
TRBV9	TRBJ1-1	.	12	.	TGTGCCAGCGGACACTTAAACACTGAAGCTTTCTTT	CASGHLNTEAFF
TRBV7-9	TRBJ1-2	.	15	.	TGTGCCAGCAGCCCGCGGCGGGGGCAGGGCTATGGCTACACCTTC	CASSPRRGQGYGYTF
TRBV5-1	TRBJ2-2	.	18	once	TGCGCCAGCAGCTCCTCTGCTCCAGGGAAGAGCGGCACCGGGGAGCTGTTTTTT	CASSSSAPGKSGTGELFF
TRBV5-4	TRBJ2-3	.	16	.	TGTGCCAGCAGCTTGGCGGGTGGCGGGGTCACAGATACGCAGTATTTT	CASSLAGGGVTDTQYF
TRBV3-1/TRBV3-2	TRBJ2-6	.	16	.	TGTGCCAGCAGCCAAGTGTTCCTAGCTGGGGCCAACGTCCTGACTTTC	CASSQVFLAGANVLTF
TRBV29-1	TRBJ1-1	.	13	.	TGCAGCGTTGTCGGAGGAAGTGGCACTGAAGCTTTCTTT	CSVVGGSGTEAFF
TRBV4-2	TRBJ1-2	TRBD1	15	.	TGTGCCAGCAGCCAAGACAGGGGGCAAAACTATGGCTACACCTTC	CASSQDRGQNYGYTF
TRBV27	TRBJ1-6	TRBD1	17	.	TGTGCCAGCAGTCCCGGGACAGCGAGCTCCTATAATTCACCCCTCCACTTT	CASSPGTASSYNSPLHF
TRBV7-9	TRBJ1-2	.	12	.	TGTGCCAGCAGCTTAAGCCGGGGTGGCTACACCTTC	CASSLSRGGYTF
TRBV21-1	TRBJ1-1	.	11	.	TGTGCCCTTGGGGGGGACACTGAAGCTTTCTTT	CALGGDTEAFF
TRBV10-3	TRBJ2-3	TRBD2	14	many	TGTGCCATCAGCTCTAGCGGGGCGACAGATACGCAGTATTTT	CAISSSGATDTQYF
TRBV27	TRBJ2-1	TRBD2	15	.	TGTGCCAGCAGTCCAAGTGCGGGGGGCTACAATGAGCAGTTCTTC	CASSPSAGGYNEQFF
TRBV9	TRBJ1-4	.	14	.	TGTGCCAGCAGCGTCAGTGCAACTAATGAAAAACTGTTTTTT	CASSVSATNEKLFF
TRBV18	TRBJ1-2	.	14	few	TGTGCCAGCTCACCGGTGGAGGGGCGCGATGGCTACACCTTC	CASSPVEGRDGYTF
TRBV10-2	TRBJ2-5	.	13	.	TGCGCCACCCGGGGTCTGGTAGGAGAGACCCAGTACTTC	CATRGLVGETQYF
TRBV4-2	TRBJ1-2	.	16	.	TGTGCCAGCAGCCAAGTATCGCCAGAGATTAACTATGGCTACACCTTC	CASSQVSPEINYGYTF
TRBV5-1	TRBJ2-3	.	15	once	TGCGCCAGCAGGTCCCTGGGGTGGGGCACAGATACGCAGTATTTT	CASRSLGWGTDTQYF
TRBV5-5	TRBJ2-5	.	12	.	TGTGCCAGCAGCCGTCTTCAAGAGACCCAGTACTTC	CASSRLQETQYF
TRBV5-4	TRBJ2-5	TRBD1	16	.	TGTGCCAGCAGCAGGGACAGGGTTGGGGTAGGTGAGACCCAGTACTTC	CASSRDRVGVGETQYF
TRBV10-2	TRBJ2-7	TRBD1	14	.	TGCGCCAGCATGGGGGACAGGGGCTCCTACGAGCAGTACTTC	CASMGDRGSYEQYF
TRBV4-3	TRBJ1-2	.	16	.	TGCGCCAGCAGCCAAGGGACAGCCGTTGTACCCTATGGCTACACCTTC	CASSQGTAVVPYGYTF
TRBV7-8	TRBJ2-2	.	16	once	TGTGCCAGCAGCTTAGTTGGGGGGCTGAACACCGGGGAGCTGTTTTTT	CASSLVGGLNTGELFF
TRBV7-9	TRBJ2-5	.	13	.	TGTGCCAGCAGCCCCGGGCGGTACGAGACCCAGTACTTC	CASSPGRYETQYF
TRBV5-4	TRBJ2-7	TRBD1	14	.	TGTGCCAGCAGCTTGGGGCAGGGGGCCCACGAGCAGTACTTC	CASSLGQGAHEQYF
TRBV19	TRBJ2-2	.	18	.	TGTGCCAGTAGTACCCCCCTGGGCAGGGGGACTTTATCCGGGGAGCTGTTTTTT	CASSTPLGRGTLSGELFF